Presented here are 29 T cell receptor beta chains from one specimen sequenced in a study of T-cell memory formation after mild COVID-19. Using its own MiXCR run on the 5' RACE reads, TCRdb lists one record per CDR3 protein. Of roughly 620,000 distinct CDR3 sequences listed, roughly 17% are singletons. Sequenced: PBMCs or a T cell subset sorted from them (not recorded which). The source of these receptors is an adult woman who had mild COVID-19 (a few samples of this study predate the infection). Cell type and time point are not known.

This clonotype was recorded a few times. The gene calls are TRBV20-1 and TRBJ2-4; TRBD1 agrees at 11 bases. This CDR3 region has 15 residues. V shed 6 bases and J 3 bases; nucleotides not matched to a gene: 7. Germline V gene lookup returns CDR1 DFQATT and CDR2 SNEGSKA (reference sequence). CDR3 amino acids: CSARTGTGGKNIQYF. As DNA, the CDR3 is TGCAGTGCCAGAACCGGGACAGGGGGCAAAAACATTCAGTACTTC.

The rearrangement links TRBV7-9 to TRBJ2-2; 9 bases match TRBD1. Trimming cost V 5 bases and J 0 bases; bases outside gene matches: 7. Germline assignment: CDR1 SEHNR and CDR2 FQNEAQ (reference sequence). The CDR3 sequence is 17 residues long. This CDR3 is CASSPGQGNTNTGELFF. CDR3 DNA: TGTGCCAGCAGCCCCGGACAGGGGAACACGAACACCGGGGAGCTGTTTTTT.

The CDR3 loop is CASSPRAALHGYTF. CDR3 DNA sequence: TGTGCCAGCAGCCCTCGGGCGGCCCTGCATGGCTACACCTTC. The rearrangement uses TRBV27 and TRBJ1-2; D gene unclear. CDR1 and CDR2 (germline): MNHEY, SMNVEV (reference sequence). This CDR3 spans 14 amino acids. Trimming took 6 bases from V and 6 from J, leaving 17 bases between them.

This clonotype was picked up many times. The chain has TRBV28 and TRBJ2-3; either TRBD1 or TRBD2 may supply D (6 bases each). V gave up 7 bases and J gave up 4 bases, with 15 bases separating them. The CDR3 has 14 residues. Germline-derived CDR1 and CDR2 are MDHEN and SYDVKM. CDR3 DNA sequence: TGTGCCAGCACCCTACGCCGGGGGCCAGATACGCAGTATTTT. Protein: CASTLRRGPDTQYF.

Only a few counts were recorded for this clonotype. V is TRBV5-1 and J is TRBJ2-2; a weak D match, TRBD1 (6 bases). Deletions cut 0 bases from V and 6 bases from J, with 12 bases between. The CDR3 is 15 amino acids. Germline CDR1 and CDR2: SGHRS and YFSETQ. CDR3 sequence: CASSLGTASPGELFF. In nucleotides, the CDR3 is TGCGCCAGCAGCTTGGGGACAGCCTCTCCCGGGGAGCTGTTTTTT.

The chain uses TRBV19 and TRBJ2-1, with a possible D match to TRBD2 (5 bases). Trimming removed 1 base from V and 4 bases from J, with 11 bases in between. CDR1 and CDR2 from the germline V gene are LNHDA and SQIVND (reference sequence). The CDR3 is 15 amino acids. CDR3 sequence reads: CASSIATTSYNEQFF. Written as DNA, the CDR3 is TGTGCCAGTAGTATAGCGACTACCTCTTACAATGAGCAGTTCTTC. The entire variable domain, with the rest obtained from reference TRBV19 and TRBJ2-1, is as follows: DGGITQSPKYLFRKEGQNVTLSCEQNLNHDAMYWYRQDPGQGLRLIYYSQIVNDFQKGDIAEGYSVSREKKESFPLTVTSAQKNPTAFYLCASSIATTSYNEQFFGPGTRLTVL.

This clonotype has only a few counts. The chain joins TRBV7-3 to TRBJ1-2, with a possible D match to TRBD1 (6 bases). The V end was cut by 1 base, the J end by 0 bases, with 15 bases between. From germline, CDR1 is SGHTA and CDR2 FQGTGA. This CDR3 contains 17 residues. CDR3 sequence: CASSLRGTPTSNYGYTF. CDR3 nucleotides: TGTGCCAGCAGCTTAAGAGGGACACCTACTTCTAACTATGGCTACACCTTC.

The chain has TRBV7-2 and TRBJ2-7; TRBD2 aligns across 13 bases. The CDR3 has 18 residues. Germline V gene data show CDR1 as SGHTA and CDR2 as FQGNSA. Trimming cost V 0 bases and J 2 bases; bases outside gene matches: 7. CDR3 nucleotides: TGTGCCAGCAGCTTAGCGCCCTCGACTAGCGGGGGGACCTACGAGCAGTACTTC. Amino acids: CASSLAPSTSGGTYEQYF.

This clonotype was seen many times. The chain couples TRBV11-1 to TRBJ2-3; no clear D gene. The CDR3 has 13 residues. Germline CDR1 and CDR2: SGHAT and FQDESV (reference sequence). V shed 6 bases and J shed 6 bases, with 13 bases lying between them. The CDR3 DNA is TGTGCCAGCAGTTTCGGCGAGTGGGATACGCAGTATTTT. It specifies CASSFGEWDTQYF.

This chain connects TRBV14 to TRBJ2-7; a weak D match, TRBD1 (6 bases). The CDR3 consists of 14 residues. Between the trimmed V and J ends, which lost 1 base and 5 bases, there was a span of 12 bases. Germline CDR1 and CDR2: SGHDN and FVKESK. CDR3: CASSQGWAGDEQYF. The DNA for the CDR3 is TGTGCCAGCAGCCAAGGCTGGGCAGGGGACGAGCAGTACTTC.

CDR3 nucleotide sequence: TGTGCCAGCAGTTATGCCCCAAACAACGGGGATGAGCAGTTCTTC. Translation gives CASSYAPNNGDEQFF. This chain links TRBV6-5 with TRBJ2-1, with a tentative D call TRBD2 (5 bases). This CDR3 has 15 residues. V lost 3 bases and J lost 8, with 17 bases in between. CDR1 is MNHEY, CDR2 SVGAGI, per germline.

This clonotype has a count of ten or more. The chain joins TRBV7-9 to TRBJ2-1; 12 nucleotides match TRBD2. V lost 4 bases and J lost 6; bases outside the gene matches: 10. Germline V gene data show CDR1 as SEHNR and CDR2 as FQNEAQ (reference sequence). This CDR3 comprises 17 residues. The CDR3 loop reads CASSSTASGREANEQFF. Here the CDR3 DNA reads TGTGCCAGCAGCTCCACGGCTAGCGGGAGGGAGGCCAATGAGCAGTTCTTC.

A few counts support this clonotype. V and J are TRBV5-1 and TRBJ2-4; 7 bases match TRBD1. The CDR3 is made up of 12 amino acids. The V gene end was trimmed by 0 bases and the J gene end by 14 bases; junction bases not matched to a gene: 5. Germline V gene data show CDR1 as SGHRS and CDR2 as YFSETQ. This CDR3 reads CASSLEQGPEYF. In nucleotides, the CDR3 is TGCGCCAGCAGCTTGGAACAGGGGCCAGAGTACTTC.

The V call is TRBV11-2, the J call TRBJ1-5; D not certain. Germline V gives CDR1 SGHAT, CDR2 FQNNGV. Trimming removed 0 bases at V and 0 bases at J, with 6 bases between. CDR3 length: 15 residues. The CDR3 DNA reads TGTGCCAGCAGCTTAGATGAGTATAGCAATCAGCCCCAGCATTTT. This translates into CASSLDEYSNQPQHF.

The rearrangement uses TRBV2 and TRBJ2-1, with D maybe TRBD2 (5 bases). The CDR3 sequence is 12 residues long. V was shortened by 10 bases and J by 2 bases, with 9 bases between the two germline ends. Germline V gene lookup returns CDR1 SNHLY and CDR2 FYNNEI. The CDR3, as DNA: TGTGCCAACAGCGGACCCTACAATGAGCAGTTCTTC. This translates into CANSGPYNEQFF.

The table lists this clonotype with a few counts. This rearrangement joins TRBV5-1 to TRBJ2-7; D may correspond to TRBD1 or TRBD2 (5 bases each). CDR1 SGHRS and CDR2 YFSETQ come from the germline V gene. The ends were cut back, 3 bases at V and 9 bases at J, with 19 bases in the middle. This CDR3 comprises 14 residues. The CDR3: CASSSPGTFGGQYF. The CDR3 coding sequence is TGCGCCAGCAGCTCGCCAGGGACCTTTGGGGGGCAGTACTTC.

The sample holds many counts of this clonotype. This chain connects TRBV4-1 to TRBJ2-3; the match to TRBD2 covers 9 bases. Germline trimming cut 2 bases from V and 1 base from J; bases unmatched to any gene: 4. This CDR3 region has 16 residues. The V gene's germline CDR1 is MGHRA and CDR2 YSYEKL. CDR3 DNA sequence: TGCGCCAGCAGCCAACCTAGCGGGGCTGGCACAGATACGCAGTATTTT. Amino acids: CASSQPSGAGTDTQYF.

This chain uses TRBV9 with TRBJ1-2; D is unresolved. CDR1 is SGDLS and CDR2 is YYNGEE in the germline V gene. V was trimmed by 4 bases and J by 6 bases, leaving 13 bases between them. The CDR3 runs to 13 residues. The CDR3 reads CASSQPGSDGYTF. For the CDR3, the DNA is TGTGCCAGCAGCCAACCTGGATCGGATGGCTACACCTTC.

The chain joins TRBV12-3 or TRBV12-4 to TRBJ2-1; the match to TRBD2 covers 14 bases. V lost 1 base to trimming and J lost 0 bases; unmatched junction nucleotides: 20. This CDR3 has 24 amino acids. This CDR3 reads CASSLGGTSGSWDRPATSYNEQFF. CDR3 in DNA: TGTGCCAGCAGTTTAGGGGGGACTAGCGGGAGTTGGGATCGGCCCGCTACCTCCTACAATGAGCAGTTCTTC.

This clonotype came up a few times. The chain joins TRBV12-3 or TRBV12-4 to TRBJ1-2; D may be TRBD1 (6 bases). The ends were cut back, 3 bases at V and 2 bases at J, with 13 bases in the middle. This CDR3 region has 15 residues. In DNA, the CDR3 is TGTGCCAGCAGTTTGTCTGGGGGCTCAAACTATGGCTACACCTTC. It codes for CASSLSGGSNYGYTF.

V usage is TRBV15 and J usage is TRBJ1-4; possible D gene TRBD1, 6 bases. From germline, CDR1 is LNHNV and CDR2 YYDKDF (reference sequence). CDR3 length: 16 amino acids. Trimming stripped 7 bases from V and 0 bases from J, with 15 bases between. The CDR3 loop is CATIQGPYATNEKLFF. CDR3 nucleotides: TGTGCCACCATACAGGGCCCCTATGCAACTAATGAAAAACTGTTTTTT.

CDR3 DNA: TGTGCCAGCAGCCAAGACGACGCTACTAACTATGGCTACACCTTC. It is translated as CASSQDDATNYGYTF. This chain joins TRBV3-1 and TRBJ1-2; D ambiguous. This CDR3 is 15 amino acids long. Trimming removed 0 bases at V and 0 bases at J, with 8 bases between. Germline V gives CDR1 LGHDT, CDR2 YNNKEL (reference sequence).

This clonotype came up a few times. The J gene is TRBJ1-2, the V gene TRBV6-5; D is ambiguous. The germline V and J ends were trimmed by 0 bases and 7 bases, with 12 bases remaining between them. The CDR3 extends over 14 amino acids. Germline CDR1 reads MNHEY; CDR2 reads SVGAGI. CDR3 nucleotides: TGTGCCAGCAGTTACTCTGCGGGGATTTTTGGCTACACCTTC. It yields the protein CASSYSAGIFGYTF.

The chain joins TRBV2 to TRBJ1-4, with TRBD1 matching over 10 bases. Germline V gene sequence: CDR1 SNHLY, CDR2 FYNNEI. J lost 4 bases, V lost 4 bases, and 6 bases had no gene match. This CDR3 has 16 residues. The CDR3 here is CASSAKGQGLNEKLFF. In nucleotides, the CDR3 is TGTGCCAGCAGTGCTAAGGGACAGGGGCTTAATGAAAAACTGTTTTTT. Filled out from reference TRBV2 and TRBJ1-4, the complete variable domain reads EPEVTQTPSHQVTQMGQEVILRCVPISNHLYFYWYRQILGQKVEFLVSFYNNEISEKSEIFDDQFSVERPDGSNFTLKIRSTKLEDSAMYFCASSAKGQGLNEKLFFGSGTQLSVL.

The V gene is TRBV6-9, the J gene TRBJ1-4; 7 nucleotides agree with TRBD1. Per germline, CDR1 MNHGY and CDR2 SVAAGI. V was pared by 8 bases and J by 8 bases, with 2 bases of the junction left unmatched. The CDR3 spans 11 residues. The CDR3 region has the DNA TGTGCCAGCGACAGGGACGAAAAACTGTTTTTT. Its protein product is CASDRDEKLFF.

Many counts were recorded for this clonotype. The chain couples TRBV2 to TRBJ2-7; TRBD2 is a possible D gene (5 bases). CDR1 is SNHLY and CDR2 is FYNNEI in the germline V gene. V shed 1 base and J shed 3 bases, with 13 bases lying between them. This CDR3 has 15 residues. The CDR3 here is CASSEVVGILYEQYF. The CDR3 DNA is TGTGCCAGCAGTGAAGTCGTCGGGATCCTCTACGAGCAGTACTTC.

Only a few counts were recorded for this clonotype. The chain has TRBV20-1 and TRBJ2-7; D gene uncertain. Between the trimmed V and J ends, which lost 5 bases and 5 bases, there was a span of 16 bases. The germline V gene encodes CDR1 DFQATT and CDR2 SNEGSKA (reference sequence). The CDR3 loop spans 13 amino acids. DNA for the CDR3: TGCAGTGCTGGGCGACCCGTCGAGAACGAGCAGTACTTC. It yields the protein CSAGRPVENEQYF.

This chain links TRBV11-2 with TRBJ1-5; maybe TRBD1 (5 bases). The CDR3 runs 15 residues. Trimming cost V 5 bases and J 0 bases, with 11 bases left between them. Germline assignment: CDR1 SGHAT and CDR2 FQNNGV. As DNA, the CDR3 is TGTGCCAGCAGCCTACAGGATAATAGCAATCAGCCCCAGCATTTT. Translation gives CASSLQDNSNQPQHF.

The chain is built from TRBV7-2 and TRBJ2-1, with TRBD2 matching 9 bases. With 0 bases clipped from V and 5 bases from J, the junction kept 5 bases outside the gene matches. This CDR3 comprises 16 residues. CDR1 and CDR2 (germline): SGHTA, FQGNSA. The CDR3 is CASSLALAGGDNEQFF. CDR3 in DNA: TGTGCCAGCAGCTTAGCTTTGGCGGGAGGGGACAATGAGCAGTTCTTC.